The rows below give T cell receptor beta chains drawn from one sample of a study of blood T cell repertoires in COVID-19. Profiled with immunoSEQ multiplex PCR; TCRdb holds only in-frame clones, not every one. The sample records fewer than 450,000 clones, about 87% being singletons. Source material: peripheral blood. These receptors were taken from a woman between 50 and 59 years old with COVID-19, enrolled during active disease. The CDR3 runs from the conserved cysteine through the conserved F or W. Each record gives: CDR3 DNA, CDR3 protein, D gene, clone size, J gene, V gene. A D gene is named only where the DNA matches it firmly. The size of a clone is reported for some rows only, either as once, few or many, or as a class for expanded clones.

TGTGCCAGCAGCTTAGGAACACAGGGGGCGCAGACCGGGGAGCTGTTTTTT	CASSLGTQGAQTGELFF	TRBD1	.	TRBJ2-2	TRBV11-2
TGCGCCAGCAGCCCTGGGACAGCAAACTATGGCTACACCTTC	CASSPGTANYGYTF	TRBD1	.	TRBJ1-2	TRBV5-1
TGTGCCAGCAGCCCCCGACAGGGTGTGGGCGGCTACACCTTC	CASSPRQGVGGYTF	TRBD1	.	TRBJ1-2	TRBV3-1/TRBV3-2
TGTGCCAGCAGCCCCCGACTAGCGGGAGTCGTCTACGAGCAGTACTTC	CASSPRLAGVVYEQYF	TRBD2	once	TRBJ2-7	TRBV11-2
TGTGCCAGCAGAAGCCCGGGACTAGGAGACAATGAGCAGTTCTTC	CASRSPGLGDNEQFF	TRBD2	.	TRBJ2-1	TRBV6-5
TGTGCCAGCAGTGAAGGCTTCACTTATAACACTGAAGCTTTCTTT	CASSEGFTYNTEAFF	.	once	TRBJ1-1	TRBV6-1
TGTGCCAGCAGCTTAAAGGAGATCTATGGCTACACCTTC	CASSLKEIYGYTF	.	.	TRBJ1-2	TRBV13
TGCAGCGCCGGAGGAGAATATCAGCCCCAGCATTTT	CSAGGEYQPQHF	.	.	TRBJ1-5	TRBV29-1
TGTGCCAGCAGCGACGGGACTAGGAACGAGCAGTACTTC	CASSDGTRNEQYF	TRBD2	.	TRBJ2-7	TRBV9
TGTGCCAGCAGTTTAGGGCCAGGGGGTTACAATGAGCAGTTCTTC	CASSLGPGGYNEQFF	TRBD1	few	TRBJ2-1	TRBV27
TGTGCCAGCAGCGCCGGGTTACAGGGAAATAATTCACCCCTCCACTTT	CASSAGLQGNNSPLHF	.	.	TRBJ1-6	TRBV5-4
TGTGCCAGCAGCGCGACAGGGGAAAGCTACAATGAGCAGTTCTTC	CASSATGESYNEQFF	TRBD1	once	TRBJ2-1	TRBV11-1
TGTGCCAGCACCCTGACAGGGACCACTGAAGCTTTCTTT	CASTLTGTTEAFF	TRBD1	.	TRBJ1-1	TRBV7-2
TGTGCCAGCAGTGACAGGGGGGTCGGGGAGCTGTTTTTT	CASSDRGVGELFF	.	.	TRBJ2-2	TRBV2
TGTGCCAGCAGTTTATCGGAGGGTAATGGCTACACCTTC	CASSLSEGNGYTF	.	.	TRBJ1-2	TRBV27
TGTGCCAGCAGCCAGGTAGCGGGAGGGCCGGACGAGCAGTACTTC	CASSQVAGGPDEQYF	TRBD2	once	TRBJ2-7	TRBV4-2
TGTGCCAGCAGCGTAGATGAGGGGAACACTGAAGCTTTCTTT	CASSVDEGNTEAFF	.	.	TRBJ1-1	TRBV9
TGTGCCAGCAGTCAACAGACTAGCGGGAACCAAGAGACCCAGTACTTC	CASSQQTSGNQETQYF	TRBD2	.	TRBJ2-5	TRBV2
TGTGCCAGCATGGCGGGAGGAAGGGTTCAAGAGACCCAGTACTTC	CASMAGGRVQETQYF	TRBD2	.	TRBJ2-5	TRBV5-4
TGTGCCAGTAGTCAGGGCCTGGGCTATGGCTACACCTTC	CASSQGLGYGYTF	.	few	TRBJ1-2	TRBV19
TGCGCCAGCAGCTCAAAAGGGGAGGGAAAACTGTTTTTT	CASSSKGEGKLFF	.	.	TRBJ1-4	TRBV5-1
TGTGCCAGCAGCCAAGGTTTCCGGGGTTCTACTGAAGCTTTCTTT	CASSQGFRGSTEAFF	.	few	TRBJ1-1	TRBV3-1/TRBV3-2
TGTGCCAGCACCGAGGCGGTGAGGGGCACAGATACGCAGTATTTT	CASTEAVRGTDTQYF	.	.	TRBJ2-3	TRBV2
TGTGCCAGCAGTTACGGGGCTACTAGCGGCACAGATACGCAGTATTTT	CASSYGATSGTDTQYF	TRBD2	.	TRBJ2-3	TRBV6-6
TGTGCCTGGAGTGTACTTAATGGCTACACCTTC	CAWSVLNGYTF	.	.	TRBJ1-2	TRBV30
TGTGCCAGTAGTATTTTGGTAGTGACTAGCGGGAGAGTCGCCACTAGCACAGATACGCAGTATTTT	CASSILVVTSGRVATSTDTQYF	TRBD2	.	TRBJ2-3	TRBV19
TGTGCCACCAAGCCGGGGGGGACTTACGAGCAGTACTTC	CATKPGGTYEQYF	TRBD2	.	TRBJ2-7	TRBV13
TGTGCCAGCAGCTTCGACAGGTCGGGCAATCAGCCCCAGCATTTT	CASSFDRSGNQPQHF	.	.	TRBJ1-5	TRBV7-8
TGTGCCAGCAGCTTAGACAGGGTGGGAAGTGGCTACACCTTC	CASSLDRVGSGYTF	TRBD1	.	TRBJ1-2	TRBV6-5
TGTGCCAGCATGCGGAACAGGGGGCCTCAAGAGACCCAGTACTTC	CASMRNRGPQETQYF	TRBD1	.	TRBJ2-5	TRBV6-5
TGTGCCTGGAGTATCCAGGGGGCGAGGGGCTACACCTTC	CAWSIQGARGYTF	TRBD1	.	TRBJ1-2	TRBV30
TGTGCCAGCAGCCCCACGGGACAGGCCTCCTACGAGCAGTACTTC	CASSPTGQASYEQYF	TRBD1	.	TRBJ2-7	TRBV7-3
TGTGCCAGTAGTATACCGGGAACAGATACGCAGTATTTT	CASSIPGTDTQYF	.	.	TRBJ2-3	TRBV19
TGCAGCGTTGATCCCGTGCCCATACTCTCCTATAATTCACCCCTCCACTTT	CSVDPVPILSYNSPLHF	.	.	TRBJ1-6	TRBV29-1
TGTGCCAGCTCACCACAGGGACTAGCGGGAGGGAATGAGCAGTTCTTC	CASSPQGLAGGNEQFF	TRBD2	.	TRBJ2-1	TRBV18
TGTGCCATCAGTGGCCAACCGGGACTAGCGACCCCCACAGATACGCAGTATTTT	CAISGQPGLATPTDTQYF	TRBD2	.	TRBJ2-3	TRBV10-3
TGTGCCAGCAGTCCTGGGACAGTGTACTATGGCTACACCTTC	CASSPGTVYYGYTF	TRBD1	.	TRBJ1-2	TRBV4-2
TGTGCCAGCAGCCCTCCTTGGCGGGAGAGATACAATGAGCAGTTCTTC	CASSPPWRERYNEQFF	TRBD2	.	TRBJ2-1	TRBV7-2
TGTGCCAGCAGCTTAGGGGGCAGGGAAAACGGGGAGCTGTTTTTT	CASSLGGRENGELFF	.	.	TRBJ2-2	TRBV11-3
TGTGCCAGCAGTTTATCGGCGGCTAGCGGGAGGTTTCCCTCCTACGAGCAGTACTTC	CASSLSAASGRFPSYEQYF	TRBD2	.	TRBJ2-7	TRBV27
TGTGCCAGCGCCGGCAGGATTTATGAAAAACTGTTTTTT	CASAGRIYEKLFF	.	.	TRBJ1-4	TRBV2
TGTGCCAGCAGCTTATTGTCCGCGACTGAAGCTTTCTTT	CASSLLSATEAFF	.	.	TRBJ1-1	TRBV7-2
TGTGCCAGCAGTTACTCCTCCGGACAGGGCCAAAACATTCAGTACTTC	CASSYSSGQGQNIQYF	TRBD1	.	TRBJ2-4	TRBV6-5